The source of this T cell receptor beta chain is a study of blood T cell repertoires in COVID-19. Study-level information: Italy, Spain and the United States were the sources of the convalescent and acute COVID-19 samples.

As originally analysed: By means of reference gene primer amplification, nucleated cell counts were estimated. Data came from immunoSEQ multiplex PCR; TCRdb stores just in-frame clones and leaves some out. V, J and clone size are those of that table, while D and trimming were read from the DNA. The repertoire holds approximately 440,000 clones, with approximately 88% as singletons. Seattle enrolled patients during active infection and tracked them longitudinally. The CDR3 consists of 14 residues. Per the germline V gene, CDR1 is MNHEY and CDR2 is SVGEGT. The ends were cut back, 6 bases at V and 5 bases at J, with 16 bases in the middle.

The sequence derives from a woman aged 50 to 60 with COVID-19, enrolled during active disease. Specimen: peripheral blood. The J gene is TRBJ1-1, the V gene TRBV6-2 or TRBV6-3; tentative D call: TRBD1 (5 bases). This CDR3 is CASSLSMGQTEAFF. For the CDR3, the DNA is TGTGCCAGCAGCCTCTCGATGGGGCAAACTGAAGCTTTCTTT.